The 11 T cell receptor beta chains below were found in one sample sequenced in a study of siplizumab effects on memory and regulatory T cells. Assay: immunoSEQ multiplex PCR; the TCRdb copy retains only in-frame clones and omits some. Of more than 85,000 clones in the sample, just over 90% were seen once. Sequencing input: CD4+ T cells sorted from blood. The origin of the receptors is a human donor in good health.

The CDR3 loop reads CASSLDGLRVYGYTF. The CDR3 nucleotides read TGCGCCAGCAGCTTGGATGGTTTACGGGTCTATGGCTACACCTTC. The V gene is TRBV5-1, the J gene TRBJ1-2, with D unclear. Germline V gene data show CDR1 as SGHRS and CDR2 as YFSETQ. V was pared by 0 bases and J by 4 bases, with 13 bases between. This CDR3 has 15 residues. The full variable domain, its missing parts supplied by reference TRBV5-1 and TRBJ1-2, is KAGVTQTPRYLIKTRGQQVTLSCSPISGHRSVSWYQQTPGQGLQFLFEYFSETQRNKGNFPGRFSGRQFSNSRSEMNVSTLELGDSALYLCASSLDGLRVYGYTFGSGTRLTVV.

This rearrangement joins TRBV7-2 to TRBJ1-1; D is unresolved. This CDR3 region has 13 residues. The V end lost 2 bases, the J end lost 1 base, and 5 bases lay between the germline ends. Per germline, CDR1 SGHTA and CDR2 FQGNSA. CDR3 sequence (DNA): TGTGCCAGCAGCTTAAACAGGAACACTGAAGCTTTCTTT. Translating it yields CASSLNRNTEAFF.

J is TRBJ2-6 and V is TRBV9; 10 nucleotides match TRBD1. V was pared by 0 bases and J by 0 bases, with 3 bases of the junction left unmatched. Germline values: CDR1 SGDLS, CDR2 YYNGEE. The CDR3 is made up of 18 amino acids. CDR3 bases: TGTGCCAGCAGCGTAGGAGGGACAGGGGACTCTGGGGCCAACGTCCTGACTTTC. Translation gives CASSVGGTGDSGANVLTF. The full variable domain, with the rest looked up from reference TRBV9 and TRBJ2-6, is DSGVTQTPKHLITATGQRVTLRCSPRSGDLSVYWYQQSLDQGLQFLIQYYNGEERAKGNILERFSAQQFPDLHSELNLSSLELGDSALYFCASSVGGTGDSGANVLTFGAGSRLTVL.

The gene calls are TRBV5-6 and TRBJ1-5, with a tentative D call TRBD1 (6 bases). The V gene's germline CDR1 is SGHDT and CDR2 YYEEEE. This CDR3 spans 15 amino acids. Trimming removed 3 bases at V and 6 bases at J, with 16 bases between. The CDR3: CASSSGASGFQPQHF. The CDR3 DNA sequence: TGTGCCAGCAGCTCAGGGGCTTCGGGGTTTCAGCCCCAGCATTTT.

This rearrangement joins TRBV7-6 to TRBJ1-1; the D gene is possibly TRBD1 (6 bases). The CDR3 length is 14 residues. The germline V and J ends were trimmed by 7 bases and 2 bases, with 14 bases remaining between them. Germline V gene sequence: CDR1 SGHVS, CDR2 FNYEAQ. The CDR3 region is CASTLRGPNTEAFF. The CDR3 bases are TGTGCCAGCACCCTCAGGGGACCTAACACTGAAGCTTTCTTT.

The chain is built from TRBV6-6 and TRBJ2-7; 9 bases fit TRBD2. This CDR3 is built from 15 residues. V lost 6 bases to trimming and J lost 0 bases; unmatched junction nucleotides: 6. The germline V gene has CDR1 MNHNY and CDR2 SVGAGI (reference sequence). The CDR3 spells CASSFGLASSYEQYF. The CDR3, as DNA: TGTGCCAGCAGCTTCGGACTAGCGAGCTCCTACGAGCAGTACTTC.

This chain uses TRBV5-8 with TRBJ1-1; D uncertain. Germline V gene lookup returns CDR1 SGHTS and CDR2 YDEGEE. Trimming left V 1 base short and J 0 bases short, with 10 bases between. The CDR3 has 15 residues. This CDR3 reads CASSLIGGMNTEAFF. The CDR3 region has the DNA TGTGCCAGCAGCTTGATAGGAGGGATGAACACTGAAGCTTTCTTT.

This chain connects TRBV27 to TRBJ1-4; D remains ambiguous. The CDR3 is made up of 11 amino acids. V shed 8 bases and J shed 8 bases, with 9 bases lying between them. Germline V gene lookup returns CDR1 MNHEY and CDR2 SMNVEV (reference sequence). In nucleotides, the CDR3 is TGTGCCAGCTATTCCGGCGAAAAACTGTTTTTT. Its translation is CASYSGEKLFF.

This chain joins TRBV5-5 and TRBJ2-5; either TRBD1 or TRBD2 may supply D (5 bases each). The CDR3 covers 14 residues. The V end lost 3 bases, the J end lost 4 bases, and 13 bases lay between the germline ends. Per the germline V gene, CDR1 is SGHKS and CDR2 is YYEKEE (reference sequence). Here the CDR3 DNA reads TGTGCCAGCAGCTCCGGGGCTTCACTAGAGACCCAGTACTTC. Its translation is CASSSGASLETQYF.

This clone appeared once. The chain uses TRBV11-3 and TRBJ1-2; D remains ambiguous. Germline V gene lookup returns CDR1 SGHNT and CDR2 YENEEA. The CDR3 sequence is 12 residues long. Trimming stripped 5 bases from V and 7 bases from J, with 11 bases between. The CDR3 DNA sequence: TGTGCCAGCAGCCTAAAGGCGGGTGGCTACACCTTC. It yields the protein CASSLKAGGYTF.

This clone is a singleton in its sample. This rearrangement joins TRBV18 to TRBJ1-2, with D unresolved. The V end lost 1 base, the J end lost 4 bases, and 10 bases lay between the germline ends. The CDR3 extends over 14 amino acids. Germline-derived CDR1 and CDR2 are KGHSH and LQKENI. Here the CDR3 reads CASSPLQIAYGYTF. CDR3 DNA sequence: TGTGCCAGCTCACCACTGCAGATAGCCTATGGCTACACCTTC.